The sequence of this TCR beta chain was determined in a study of glioma-infiltrating T cells after dendritic cell vaccination. The protocol was immunoSEQ multiplex PCR, while the TCRdb copy is restricted to in-frame clones and leaves out a portion. Seen here are tens of thousands of clones, about four fifths observed once, and the top ten hold roughly 35%. The ends lost 5 bases at V and 7 bases at J; junction bases unmatched: 10. The CDR3 is 14 residues long. The germline CDR1 and CDR2 sequences are MNHEY and SVGAGI. The rearrangement uses TRBV6-5 and TRBJ1-2; 7 nucleotides line up with TRBD1. The sample was blood, taken before dendritic cell vaccination. This clonotype was sampled from a human donor with glioblastoma. The CDR3, as DNA: TGTGCCAGCAGTCTATCCACCGACAGGGTTGGCTACACCTTC. Its protein is CASSLSTDRVGYTF.